This note documents a single TCR beta chain sequence. The antigen is not known. A much larger clone lies one base from this, so it may be a read error. Libraries were made from TCR beta cDNA, and they carried unique molecular identifiers. From around 0.96 to 9.9 million T cells, 400,000 to 650,000 cDNA molecules were obtained. Via MiXCR, TCRdb re-called the PCR reads, giving one row per CDR3 protein. This sample has a few hundred thousand distinct CDR3 sequences, with less than 35% found just once. This specimen comes from a study of post-analysis software for immune sequencing data. For the study at large: Disease courses included relapsing-remitting, secondary progressive and progressive-relapsing multiple sclerosis.

Study-wide results and limits: A handful of TRBV segments were more frequent in patients than controls; TRBV5-6, TRBV5-1 and TRBV20-1 belonged to this group.

The CDR3 totals 14 residues. The sample taken for sequencing was blood. The TCR originated in a girl between 5 and 17 years old with multiple sclerosis. The chain uses TRBV12-3 or TRBV12-4 and TRBJ2-1; D is possibly TRBD1 (6 bases). In nucleotides, the CDR3 is TGTGTCAGCAGGGGCGGTTTAATGGACAATGAGCAGTTCTTC. Its protein product is CVSRGGLMDNEQFF.